Listed below are T cell receptor beta chains from one sample, sequenced in a study of blood T cell repertoires in COVID-19. The data were produced by immunoSEQ multiplex PCR, yet TCRdb's version contains in-frame clones alone and is incomplete. The sample has a few hundred thousand clones; around nine tenths are singletons. The sample taken for sequencing was PBMCs or T cells enriched from blood (not recorded which). The receptors originated from a woman aged 25 to 45 who had recovered from COVID-19. CDR3s include the opening cysteine and the closing phenylalanine or tryptophan. Fields, in order: CDR3 length, D gene, clone size, V gene, J gene, CDR3 protein, CDR3 DNA. A D gene is named only where the DNA matches it firmly. The size of a clone is reported for some rows only, either as once, few or many, or as a class for expanded clones.

15	TRBD2	-	TRBV5-1	TRBJ2-7	CASSSPTGLAYEQYF	TGCGCCAGCAGCTCGCCAACGGGACTAGCCTACGAGCAGTACTTC
14	TRBD1	-	TRBV9	TRBJ2-5	CASSVGDRVETQYF	TGTGCCAGCAGCGTAGGGGACAGGGTAGAGACCCAGTACTTC
15	TRBD2	once	TRBV7-6	TRBJ2-7	CASSRSGGSSYEQYF	TGTGCCAGCAGCCGTAGCGGGGGGAGCTCCTACGAGCAGTACTTC
17	TRBD1	-	TRBV28	TRBJ1-4	CASSSGGQGSGNEKLFF	TGTGCCAGCAGTTCAGGCGGACAGGGCTCGGGAAATGAAAAACTGTTTTTT
15	-	-	TRBV10-3	TRBJ1-2	CAISEMVQRYYGYTF	TGTGCCATCAGTGAGATGGTACAGAGATACTATGGCTACACCTTC
14	TRBD1	-	TRBV11-2	TRBJ1-2	CASSTGGNNYGYTF	TGTGCCAGCAGCACAGGGGGCAACAACTATGGCTACACCTTC
16	TRBD2	-	TRBV3-1/TRBV3-2	TRBJ2-1	CASSQAGLASYNEQFF	TGTGCCAGCAGCCAAGCCGGACTAGCCTCCTACAATGAGCAGTTCTTC
16	TRBD2	-	TRBV5-1	TRBJ2-3	CASSPGLAGATDTQYF	TGCGCCAGCAGCCCGGGACTAGCGGGAGCCACAGATACGCAGTATTTT
19	TRBD2	once	TRBV4-2	TRBJ2-3	CASSPMRGALAGGPNTQYF	TGTGCCAGCAGCCCCATGAGGGGGGCACTAGCGGGGGGCCCGAATACGCAGTATTTT
16	-	-	TRBV7-9	TRBJ1-4	CASSWGQGTTNEKLFF	TGTGCCAGCAGCTGGGGGCAGGGTACAACTAATGAAAAACTGTTTTTT
14	-	-	TRBV3-1/TRBV3-2	TRBJ2-7	CASSSTGFPYEQYF	TGTGCCAGCAGCTCAACAGGGTTTCCCTACGAGCAGTACTTC
15	TRBD1	once	TRBV19	TRBJ2-7	CASSSDRGGFDEQYF	TGTGCCAGTAGCTCAGACAGGGGAGGCTTCGACGAGCAGTACTTC
13	-	few	TRBV7-8	TRBJ1-5	CASSRGANQPQHF	TGTGCCAGCAGCCGGGGGGCCAATCAGCCCCAGCATTTT